This T cell receptor beta chain was documented in a study of PD-1 blockade in classical Hodgkin lymphoma. Study context: Administration of nivolumab to patients was at 3 mg/kg intravenously every 2 weeks.

Study-level results: Unlike CD8+ TCR diversity, which did not rise significantly by C4D1, CD4+ TCR diversity did. Still unresolved is the cause of the repertoire differences, which may be disease activity or prior therapy.

CDR1 LGHNA and CDR2 YSLEER come from the germline V gene. V lost 0 bases, J lost 6 bases, and 6 bases stayed unmatched. This CDR3 has 17 residues. On this clone: Its antigen remains unidentified.

Method: immunoSEQ multiplex PCR; TCRdb's copy keeps in-frame clones and lacks some. The top ten hold 20% to 25% of the sample, which has under 9,500 clones, more than 75% seen once. Time point specified: cycle 4 day 1 (C4D1), after more than 5 weeks of nivolumab. Every patient experienced relapse after autologous stem cell transplantation, and brentuximab vedotin exposure varied. The patients, who had relapsed/refractory classical Hodgkin lymphoma, achieved best responses of complete response, partial response or progressive disease. The starting material was peripheral blood mononuclear cells (PBMCs), obtained before the fourth cycle of nivolumab. The J gene is TRBJ2-2, the V gene TRBV4-3; 11 bases line up with TRBD2. The TCR sequence derives from a human donor with classical Hodgkin lymphoma. CDR3 residues: CASSQDPSGGWAGELFF. The CDR3, as DNA: TGCGCCAGCAGCCAAGATCCTAGCGGGGGGTGGGCCGGGGAGCTGTTTTTT.